Listed below are T cell receptor beta chains from one sample, sequenced in a study of shared clonotypes between healthy human individuals. Here immunoSEQ multiplex PCR was the method, and the copy in TCRdb shows in-frame clones only, minus some. The data contain about 480,000 clones, about 75% of them singletons. What was sequenced was PBMCs. The receptors here all came from a woman aged 40 to 55 in good health. Some clones in this sample may be carry-over from other donors' samples. Both conserved end residues are part of each CDR3. Fields, in order: V gene, CDR3 length, clone size, D gene, J gene, CDR3 DNA, CDR3 protein. A D gene is named only where the DNA matches it firmly. Not all rows give a size; the values are once, few, many and, for expanded clones, a class.

TRBV13	20	.	.	TRBJ2-4	TGTGCCAGCAGCTTAGGCCGAGGCAGGACCTCTATACTAGCCAAAAACATTCAGTACTTC	CASSLGRGRTSILAKNIQYF
TRBV7-9	13	once	.	TRBJ2-3	TGTGCCAGCAGCTTAGCGGGAGTAGATACGCAGTATTTT	CASSLAGVDTQYF
TRBV19	15	.	TRBD2	TRBJ2-1	TGTGCCAGTACTCCCGGGACTAGCTCCTACAATGAGCAGTTCTTC	CASTPGTSSYNEQFF
TRBV27	15	.	TRBD1	TRBJ1-2	TGTGCCAGCAGTTCCCTTAGGGACAGGGGAGGGGGCTACACCTTC	CASSSLRDRGGGYTF
TRBV6-6	13	.	.	TRBJ2-2	TGTGCCAGCAGTTACTCGACTAACGGGGAGCTGTTTTTT	CASSYSTNGELFF
TRBV5-4	14	.	TRBD1	TRBJ1-2	TGTGCCAGCAGCTGGGACAGTCCTAACTATGGCTACACCTTC	CASSWDSPNYGYTF
TRBV19	13	many	TRBD1	TRBJ2-5	TGTGCCAGTAGTATCTTGGGGACAGGGACCCAGTACTTC	CASSILGTGTQYF
TRBV5-4	14	.	TRBD1	TRBJ2-7	TGTGCCAGCAGCAAACAGGGGGCTCTGGTCGAGCAGTACTTC	CASSKQGALVEQYF
TRBV2	15	.	TRBD2	TRBJ2-7	TGTGCCAGCAGTGAGGGCGGGAGTACCCTATACGAGCAGTACTTC	CASSEGGSTLYEQYF
TRBV5-1	14	once	TRBD1	TRBJ1-2	TGCGCCAGCAGCTTAGGGGACAGAGACTATGGCTACACCTTC	CASSLGDRDYGYTF
TRBV6-5	13	many	TRBD1	TRBJ2-7	TGTGCCAGCAGATTCACAGGGGGCGTCGAGCAGTACTTC	CASRFTGGVEQYF
TRBV28	14	.	.	TRBJ2-5	TGTGCCAGCAGCACCAGGGGAGGGCAAGAGACCCAGTACTTC	CASSTRGGQETQYF
TRBV4-1	15	few	.	TRBJ1-1	TGCGCCAGCAGCCAATCCCGAATGGAGAACACTGAAGCTTTCTTT	CASSQSRMENTEAFF
TRBV29-1	14	.	TRBD2	TRBJ2-7	TGCAGCGTTGAACGTAGCGGGGGAGGGCACGAGCAGTACTTC	CSVERSGGGHEQYF
TRBV5-1	14	.	.	TRBJ1-4	TGCGCCAGCGCCGGGGGTGCAACTAATGAAAAACTGTTTTTT	CASAGGATNEKLFF
TRBV9	14	.	.	TRBJ1-1	TGTGCCAGCAGCGTAGGGGGGAGGAACACTGAAGCTTTCTTT	CASSVGGRNTEAFF
TRBV19	12	.	.	TRBJ1-5	TGTGCCAGTAGTATGGGTCGGCAGCCCCAGCATTTT	CASSMGRQPQHF
TRBV7-6	15	.	.	TRBJ2-2	TGTGCCAGCAGCTTAGCCAGACGTAACACCGGGGAGCTGTTTTTT	CASSLARRNTGELFF
TRBV4-2	16	many	.	TRBJ2-7	TGTGCCAGCAGCCAAGATCCCGGAGGTGGGTCCTACGAGCAGTACTTC	CASSQDPGGGSYEQYF
TRBV6-5	13	.	.	TRBJ2-7	TGTGCCAGCAGCCCACTTGGGACCCGGGAGCAGTACTTC	CASSPLGTREQYF
TRBV7-7	14	.	.	TRBJ2-5	TGTGCCAGCAGCTTACACCTCGGTGTGGAGACCCAGTACTTC	CASSLHLGVETQYF
TRBV5-5	15	.	TRBD1	TRBJ2-5	TGTGCCAGCAGCCTCGGGACAGGGCCCCAAGAGACCCAGTACTTC	CASSLGTGPQETQYF